This TCR beta chain emerged from a study of OX40 agonist ivuxolimab in advanced cancers. About the study: Three patients, one with hepatocellular carcinoma and two with cutaneous melanoma, responded partially. Findings and limits, study-wide: Expanded clones belonging to CD8+ T cells outnumbered, on average, those of CD4+.

Concerning this clone: Its target is unknown.

Germline loops: CDR1 SGHTA, CDR2 FQGNSA. This CDR3 region has 15 residues. Trimming pared 7 bases from V and 1 base from J, leaving 14 bases between. The protocol was immunoSEQ multiplex PCR, while the TCRdb copy is restricted to in-frame clones and leaves out a portion. The table lists around 70,000 clones, 81% of them singletons, with over 4% in the top ten. Specimen: CD4+ or CD8+ T cells sorted from blood, collected in a trial of the OX40 agonist ivuxolimab. J is TRBJ2-1 and V is TRBV7-2; D remains unclear. The receptor was isolated from an adult with an advanced solid tumor such as melanoma, head and neck, liver or kidney cancer. The CDR3 reads CASTIGRLSYNEQFF. The DNA of the CDR3 is TGTGCCAGCACGATCGGCAGGTTGTCCTACAATGAGCAGTTCTTC.